This paragraph reports one TCR beta chain. Antigen specificity is unknown. Repertoires were generated with immunoSEQ multiplex PCR, while TCRdb's copy carries only in-frame clones and drops some. The profile shows about 1.5 million clones, 95% to 99% of them singletons. There are 15 residues in the CDR3. V lost 1 base, J lost 0 bases, and 10 bases lay in between. The V gene's germline CDR1 is MGHDK and CDR2 SYGVNS. This sample is part of a study of shared clonotypes between healthy human individuals. Study results and limitations: Naive CD4 clonotypes overlapped across several donors at approximately 5.3%.

The sample comprised naive CD4+ T cells sorted from blood. Regarding subset: CD45RA+ positively selected. This chain uses TRBV25-1 with TRBJ2-7; weak D call: TRBD1 (5 bases). This clonotype was obtained from a man younger than 45 in good health. The CDR3, as DNA: TGTGCCAGCAGTGAATTGGGGCCTCTCTCCTACGAGCAGTACTTC. Protein product: CASSELGPLSYEQYF.